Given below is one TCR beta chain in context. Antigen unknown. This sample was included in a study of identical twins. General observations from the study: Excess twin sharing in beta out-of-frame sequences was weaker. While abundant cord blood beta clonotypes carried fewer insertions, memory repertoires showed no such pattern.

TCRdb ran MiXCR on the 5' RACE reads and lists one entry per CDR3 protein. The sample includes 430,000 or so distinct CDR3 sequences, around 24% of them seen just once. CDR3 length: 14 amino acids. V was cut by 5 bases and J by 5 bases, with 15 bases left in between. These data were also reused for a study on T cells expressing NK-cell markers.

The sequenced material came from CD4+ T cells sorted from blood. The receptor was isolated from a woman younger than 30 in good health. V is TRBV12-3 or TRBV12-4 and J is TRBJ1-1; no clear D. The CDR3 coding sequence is TGTGCCAGCAGTCCTCGGACTCTTGGGACTGAAGCTTTCTTT. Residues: CASSPRTLGTEAFF.